The 27 T cell receptor beta chains listed next were all sequenced from one sample in a study of T cell responses to AZD1222 COVID-19 vaccine. The repertoire was sequenced with immunoSEQ multiplex PCR; TCRdb's copy has only in-frame clones and lacks some. The sample shows 120,000 or so clones, around 93% of them seen only once. This specimen was peripheral blood, taken 28 days after the second AZD1222 dose. The receptor set was obtained from an adult who received the AZD1222 COVID-19 vaccine.

This clone was picked up one time. The chain uses TRBV6-2 or TRBV6-3 and TRBJ1-4; no definite D call. This CDR3 has 15 amino acids. CDR1 is MNHEY, CDR2 SVGEGT, per germline. V lost 6 bases and J 0 bases, leaving 11 bases between the germline ends. CDR3 sequence reads: CASSRTAATNEKLFF. DNA for the CDR3: TGTGCCAGCAGCCGGACGGCTGCAACTAATGAAAAACTGTTTTTT.

This clone has only one observation. The chain carries TRBV19 and TRBJ1-5; 8 bases line up with TRBD1. The J segment lost 6 bases and the V segment lost 5 bases, leaving 3 bases of the junction unmatched. The CDR3 sequence is 13 residues long. Germline lookup yields CDR1 LNHDA and CDR2 SQIVND (reference sequence). The CDR3 here is CASSLDRVQPQHF. CDR3 sequence (DNA): TGTGCCAGTAGTCTGGACAGGGTTCAGCCCCAGCATTTT.

The chain employs TRBV11-3 and TRBJ1-6, with TRBD1 matching 7 bases. The germline V gene encodes CDR1 SGHNT and CDR2 YENEEA. V gave up 0 bases and J gave up 6 bases; unmatched junction bases: 2. This CDR3 region has 15 residues. As DNA, the CDR3 is TGTGCCAGCAGCTTAGACGGGACAGCTAATTCACCCCTCCACTTT. Amino acids: CASSLDGTANSPLHF.

V gene TRBV19 combines with J gene TRBJ1-1; 7 bases agree with TRBD1. The V segment lost 4 bases and the J segment 8 bases; nucleotides outside the gene matches: 7. The CDR3 covers 13 residues. CDR1 and CDR2 from the germline V gene are LNHDA and SQIVND (reference sequence). This chain's CDR3 is CASSTGDSHEAFF. CDR3 bases: TGTGCCAGTAGTACAGGGGACAGCCACGAAGCTTTCTTT. The variable domain in full, with the rest retrieved from reference TRBV19 and TRBJ1-1, is DGGITQSPKYLFRKEGQNVTLSCEQNLNHDAMYWYRQDPGQGLRLIYYSQIVNDFQKGDIAEGYSVSREKKESFPLTVTSAQKNPTAFYLCASSTGDSHEAFFGQGTRLTVV.

The sample holds one count of this clone. The chain couples TRBV27 to TRBJ2-1; TRBD2 agrees at 11 bases. The CDR3 has 17 amino acids. Germline assignment: CDR1 MNHEY and CDR2 SMNVEV (reference sequence). The V and J ends lost 5 bases and 2 bases, in that order; junction bases with no gene match: 8. CDR3 protein: CASSQTSGAGTYNEQFF. DNA of the CDR3: TGTGCCAGCAGTCAGACTAGCGGGGCTGGCACCTACAATGAGCAGTTCTTC.

This chain uses TRBV2 with TRBJ2-7; TRBD1 matches at 7 bases. In germline, CDR1 is SNHLY, CDR2 FYNNEI. The trim removed 6 bases at V and 2 bases at J, leaving 4 bases unmatched. CDR3 length equals 13 residues. This CDR3 is CASRPGQTYEQYF. In DNA form, the CDR3 reads TGTGCCAGCAGGCCGGGACAGACCTACGAGCAGTACTTC.

The chain recombines TRBV11-2 with TRBJ2-1; 10 positions match TRBD1. V was pared by 4 bases and J by 8 bases, with 8 bases of the junction left unmatched. The CDR3 runs 15 residues. The V gene's germline CDR1 is SGHAT and CDR2 FQNNGV. DNA for the CDR3: TGTGCCAGCAGCTCCCCCGGGACAGGGGACGATGAGCAGTTCTTC. Translation: CASSSPGTGDDEQFF.

The chain is built from TRBV30 and TRBJ2-7; the D call may be TRBD1 or TRBD2 (5 bases each). Germline CDR1 and CDR2: GTSNPN and SVGIG (reference sequence). The CDR3 consists of 14 residues. The germline V and J ends were trimmed by 2 bases and 6 bases, with 17 bases remaining between them. The CDR3 DNA reads as TGTGCCTGGAGTCTCGGGATAGGGACCCTCGAGCAGTACTTC. It encodes CAWSLGIGTLEQYF.

The gene calls are TRBV5-6 and TRBJ2-2; D is unresolved. Germline CDR1 SGHDT, CDR2 YYEEEE. The CDR3 loop spans 13 amino acids. V lost 5 bases and J 4 bases, leaving 9 bases between the germline ends. The CDR3 protein is CASSRQSTGELFF. The CDR3, as DNA: TGTGCCAGCAGTCGTCAGAGCACCGGGGAGCTGTTTTTT.

The V and J genes are TRBV2 and TRBJ1-2; 8 bases map to TRBD1. The V gene's germline CDR1 is SNHLY and CDR2 FYNNEI. This CDR3 spans 14 amino acids. V lost 6 bases to trimming and J lost 3 bases; unmatched junction nucleotides: 6. In nucleotides, the CDR3 is TGTGCCAGCAGGGTGACAGGGGACCACTATGGCTACACCTTC. It translates to CASRVTGDHYGYTF.

The chain couples TRBV7-6 to TRBJ2-5, with D possibly matching TRBD1 (5 bases). Trimming removed 2 bases at V and 3 bases at J, with 16 bases between. Germline CDR1 reads SGHVS; CDR2 reads FNYEAQ. The CDR3 sequence is 16 residues long. The CDR3 coding sequence is TGTGCCAGCAGCTTATTGGTTCGGACACAAAAAGAGACCCAGTACTTC. Encoded protein: CASSLLVRTQKETQYF.

This chain connects TRBV5-8 to TRBJ2-1; D is unclear. The V and J ends lost 0 bases and 4 bases respectively, with 5 bases between them. The CDR3 covers 13 residues. Per the germline V gene, CDR1 is SGHTS and CDR2 is YDEGEE. The CDR3 bases are TGTGCCAGCAGCTTGGACCAGTACAATGAGCAGTTCTTC. This codes for CASSLDQYNEQFF.

J is TRBJ1-5 and V is TRBV10-3, with D possibly matching TRBD1 (5 bases). Between the trimmed V and J ends, which lost 0 bases and 4 bases, there was a span of 16 bases. CDR3 length: 17 residues. Germline V gene data show CDR1 as ENHRY and CDR2 as SYGVKD. CDR3 sequence (DNA): TGTGCCATCAGTGAGTCGCGGGGCGAGCCGTGGAATCAGCCCCAGCATTTT. Translating gives CAISESRGEPWNQPQHF.

The chain has TRBV7-2 and TRBJ2-1, with 8 positions matching TRBD1. The CDR3 has 14 amino acids. Germline-derived CDR1 and CDR2 are SGHTA and FQGNSA. With V trimmed by 2 bases and J by 6 bases, 3 bases remained unmatched. The CDR3 here is CASSLTGGGNEQFF. CDR3 in DNA: TGTGCCAGCAGCTTAACAGGGGGAGGCAATGAGCAGTTCTTC.

Written as DNA, the CDR3 is TGCGCCAGCAGCTTGGTTACTTCCGCTAGCACAGATACGCAGTATTTT. This gives the protein CASSLVTSASTDTQYF. The J gene is TRBJ2-3, the V gene TRBV5-1; no clear D. CDR3 length: 16 residues. The germline V gene has CDR1 SGHRS and CDR2 YFSETQ. Between the trimmed V and J ends, which lost 0 bases and 0 bases, there was a span of 11 bases. Full variable domain (missing parts from reference TRBV5-1 and TRBJ2-3): KAGVTQTPRYLIKTRGQQVTLSCSPISGHRSVSWYQQTPGQGLQFLFEYFSETQRNKGNFPGRFSGRQFSNSRSEMNVSTLELGDSALYLCASSLVTSASTDTQYFGPGTRLTVL.

The chain is built from TRBV9 and TRBJ1-2, with unresolved D. Germline CDR1 is SGDLS and CDR2 is YYNGEE. V was clipped by 1 base and J by 4 bases, with 11 bases between them. The CDR3 covers 14 residues. CDR3 protein: CASSVLGGPYGYTF. CDR3 sequence (DNA): TGTGCCAGCAGCGTACTTGGCGGGCCCTATGGCTACACCTTC. Supplemented by reference TRBV9 and TRBJ1-2, the full variable domain reads DSGVTQTPKHLITATGQRVTLRCSPRSGDLSVYWYQQSLDQGLQFLIQYYNGEERAKGNILERFSAQQFPDLHSELNLSSLELGDSALYFCASSVLGGPYGYTFGSGTRLTVV.

The chain recombines TRBV5-6 with TRBJ2-1, with TRBD2 as a possible D gene (5 bases). V was clipped by 4 bases and J by 0 bases, with 17 bases between them. The germline gives CDR1 SGHDT, CDR2 YYEEEE. This CDR3 has 17 amino acids. CDR3 sequence (DNA): TGTGCCAGCAGCCAGCAAGTAGTGACTATCTCCTACAATGAGCAGTTCTTC. Residues: CASSQQVVTISYNEQFF.

The genes are TRBV19 and TRBJ1-3; D is undetermined. This CDR3 is built from 14 residues. The V and J ends lost 6 bases and 0 bases respectively, with 9 bases between them. Germline values: CDR1 LNHDA, CDR2 SQIVND (reference sequence). CDR3 amino acids: CASRTLSSGNTIYF. CDR3 in DNA: TGTGCCAGTAGGACACTGAGCTCTGGAAACACCATATATTTT.

The genes are TRBV27 and TRBJ2-3, with unresolved D. Deletions cut 5 bases from V and 6 bases from J, with 15 bases between. Germline lookup yields CDR1 MNHEY and CDR2 SMNVEV (reference sequence). The CDR3 runs to 14 residues. This CDR3 is CASSRPPPADTQYF. The DNA of the CDR3 is TGTGCCAGCAGTAGACCCCCTCCAGCGGATACGCAGTATTTT.

The rearrangement links TRBV21-1 to TRBJ2-2. TRBV21-1 is assigned pseudogene status. The CDR3 is 13 residues long. The CDR3 DNA is TGTGCCAGCAGCAAACAGCTTACCGGGGAGCTGTTTTTT. This encodes CASSKQLTGELFF.

This chain uses TRBV27 with TRBJ1-1; D call uncertain. The V end lost 3 bases, the J end lost 5 bases, and 10 bases lay between the germline ends. Germline CDR1 reads MNHEY; CDR2 reads SMNVEV (reference sequence). This CDR3 is built from 13 residues. CDR3 coding DNA: TGTGCCAGCAGTTTTAAGGGATATACTGAAGCTTTCTTT. Its translation is CASSFKGYTEAFF.

The chain combines TRBV7-9 with TRBJ1-4, with D tentatively TRBD1 (5 bases). This CDR3 is built from 16 residues. Germline V gene data show CDR1 as SEHNR and CDR2 as FQNEAQ (reference sequence). The DNA for the CDR3 is TGTGCACTAAGGGCAGGGCCGCCGGATATAAGAGAAAAACTGTTTTTT. Protein: CALRAGPPDIREKLFF.

CDR3 protein: CSASSTRDTKNSPLHF. CDR3 sequence (DNA): TGCAGTGCTAGTTCTACCCGGGACACGAAAAATTCACCCCTCCACTTT. The gene calls are TRBV20-1 and TRBJ1-6; maybe TRBD1 (6 bases). The CDR3 is made up of 16 amino acids. Germline V gives CDR1 DFQATT, CDR2 SNEGSKA (reference sequence). V was shortened by 3 bases and J by 7 bases, with 19 bases between the two germline ends.

CDR3 nucleotide sequence: TGCGCCAGCAGCCAGCTGGTAAGCGGCGAGCAGTACTTC. Amino acid sequence: CASSQLVSGEQYF. The chain has TRBV4-3 and TRBJ2-7; weak D call: TRBD2 (5 bases). The CDR3 covers 13 residues. V gave up 3 bases and J gave up 6 bases, with 12 bases separating them. Germline CDR1 LGHNA, CDR2 YSLEER.

This chain connects TRBV5-1 to TRBJ2-7; tentatively, D is TRBD1 (6 bases). The CDR3 consists of 12 residues. V lost 3 bases and J 4 bases, leaving 8 bases between the germline ends. Germline values: CDR1 SGHRS, CDR2 YFSETQ. CDR3 amino acids: CASSSDSYEQYF. The CDR3 DNA reads TGCGCCAGCAGCTCGGACAGTTACGAGCAGTACTTC. Looking up the rest from reference TRBV5-1 and TRBJ2-7 gives the full variable domain: KAGVTQTPRYLIKTRGQQVTLSCSPISGHRSVSWYQQTPGQGLQFLFEYFSETQRNKGNFPGRFSGRQFSNSRSEMNVSTLELGDSALYLCASSSDSYEQYFGPGTRLTVT.

This chain joins TRBV4-2 and TRBJ2-6; D remains unclear. CDR3 length: 18 amino acids. Trimming cost V 1 base and J 0 bases, with 13 bases left between them. Germline V gene data show CDR1 as LGHNA and CDR2 as YNFKEQ. The CDR3 region is CASSQGEGARSGANVLTF. The CDR3, as DNA: TGTGCCAGCAGCCAAGGGGAAGGTGCCCGCTCTGGGGCCAACGTCCTGACTTTC.

This clone was detected a few times. The DNA of the CDR3 is TGTGCCAGCAGTGAAAGGAGTTATAGCAATCAGCCCCAGCATTTT. It encodes CASSERSYSNQPQHF. This chain uses TRBV2 with TRBJ1-5; D gene uncertain. The CDR3 length is 15 residues. In germline, CDR1 is SNHLY, CDR2 FYNNEI. Trimming took off 2 bases at V and 0 bases at J, with 8 bases between the two ends.